Following are 11 T cell receptor beta chains from one sample sequenced in a study of technical replicates of blood from several donors. This table comes from immunoSEQ multiplex PCR, and its TCRdb copy is limited to in-frame clones, with some not included. The table shows about 84,000 clones, with 95% to 98% occurring only once. Sequencing input: T cells isolated from PBMCs. These receptors were obtained from a human donor in good health.

The chain is built from TRBV18 and TRBJ2-7; maybe TRBD2 (6 bases). Germline V lookup: CDR1 KGHSH, CDR2 LQKENI. CDR3 length equals 16 residues. Trimming removed 0 bases at V and 2 bases at J, with 14 bases between. This CDR3 reads CASSPPEGKSTYEQYF. CDR3 bases: TGTGCCAGCTCACCACCGGAGGGAAAGTCGACCTACGAGCAGTACTTC.

This CDR3 reads CSVGRESEKLFF. The CDR3 bases are TGCAGCGTTGGTAGGGAGAGTGAAAAACTGTTTTTT. The chain is built from TRBV29-1 and TRBJ1-4; D remains ambiguous. Germline lookup yields CDR1 SQVTM and CDR2 ANQGSEA. V shed 4 bases and J shed 7 bases, with 10 bases lying between them. The CDR3 extends over 12 amino acids.

The chain couples TRBV6-5 to TRBJ2-1; D possibly corresponds to TRBD2 (5 bases). CDR1 MNHEY and CDR2 SVGAGI come from the germline V gene. With 6 bases removed from V and 7 bases from J, the gap between germline ends came to 13 bases. The CDR3 contains 13 residues. CDR3 amino acids: CASRPDWSNEQFF. The CDR3 DNA reads TGTGCCAGCAGACCGGACTGGTCGAATGAGCAGTTCTTC.

V gene TRBV6-1 combines with J gene TRBJ1-3; 9 nucleotides match TRBD1. CDR1 is MNHNS and CDR2 is SASEGT in the germline V gene. V lost 6 bases to trimming and J lost 3 bases; unmatched junction nucleotides: 3. The CDR3 is 14 amino acids. CDR3 sequence (DNA): TGTGCCAGCAGCCGACAGGGGGGTGGAAACACCATATATTTT. Translated: CASSRQGGGNTIYF.

The V and J genes are TRBV5-4 and TRBJ2-5; 7 bases fit TRBD1. V shed 1 base, J shed 5 bases, and the junction held 8 bases outside the gene matches. This CDR3 spans 15 amino acids. The germline CDR1 and CDR2 sequences are SGHNT and YYREEE (reference sequence). The CDR3 DNA sequence: TGTGCCAGCAGCTTGTCCAGGGGGAGAGGGGAGACCCAGTACTTC. Protein: CASSLSRGRGETQYF. The full variable domain, its missing parts supplied by reference TRBV5-4 and TRBJ2-5, is ETGVTQSPTHLIKTRGQQVTLRCSSQSGHNTVSWYQQALGQGPQFIFQYYREEENGRGNFPPRFSGLQFPNYSSELNVNALELDDSALYLCASSLSRGRGETQYFGPGTRLLVL.

The chain recombines TRBV7-6 with TRBJ1-5; TRBD1 might be the D (6 bases). CDR3 length: 14 amino acids. The V gene's germline CDR1 is SGHVS and CDR2 FNYEAQ. Trimming stripped 3 bases from V and 2 bases from J, with 8 bases between. The CDR3 DNA is TGTGCCAGCAGCTTCGGGGGGCGCAATCAGCCCCAGCATTTT. Amino acids: CASSFGGRNQPQHF.

The rearrangement uses TRBV7-9 and TRBJ2-7, with a weak D call TRBD2 (5 bases). V dropped 4 bases and J dropped 6 bases, with 13 bases sitting between them. Germline V gene lookup returns CDR1 SEHNR and CDR2 FQNEAQ (reference sequence). The CDR3 sequence is 13 residues long. CDR3 region: CASSSLEAVEQYF. The CDR3 DNA reads TGTGCCAGCAGCTCCCTCGAAGCGGTCGAGCAGTACTTC.

This chain uses TRBV29-1 with TRBJ1-3, with D possibly TRBD1 on 5 matching bases. Trimming removed 1 base from V and 3 bases from J, with 16 bases in between. The length of the CDR3 is 16 residues. Germline V gene sequence: CDR1 SQVTM, CDR2 ANQGSEA. The CDR3 is CSVEGWEGDRGNTIYF. The CDR3 coding sequence is TGCAGCGTTGAAGGATGGGAAGGGGATCGTGGAAACACCATATATTTT.

The chain uses TRBV5-1 and TRBJ2-1, with D tentatively TRBD1 (6 bases). CDR3 length: 15 residues. The germline gives CDR1 SGHRS, CDR2 YFSETQ. Trimming took off 2 bases at V and 8 bases at J, with 17 bases between the two ends. The CDR3 reads CASSFDRLGLDEQFF. The CDR3 DNA sequence: TGCGCCAGCAGCTTCGACAGGCTGGGGTTGGATGAGCAGTTCTTC.

J is TRBJ1-2 and V is TRBV6-1, with TRBD1 identical over 7 bases. This CDR3 is 14 amino acids long. V gave up 3 bases and J gave up 2 bases; unmatched junction bases: 3. Germline V lookup: CDR1 MNHNS, CDR2 SASEGT. CDR3 sequence (DNA): TGTGCCAGCAGTGAGACGGACAGGAACTATGGCTACACCTTC. Protein product: CASSETDRNYGYTF.

V and J are TRBV30 and TRBJ1-1; D possibly corresponds to TRBD1 (5 bases). This CDR3 has 14 residues. Germline CDR1 GTSNPN, CDR2 SVGIG (reference sequence). V was pared by 4 bases and J by 0 bases, with 12 bases between. The CDR3 protein is CAWNRDSLNTEAFF. DNA for the CDR3: TGTGCCTGGAATCGAGACAGTCTGAACACTGAAGCTTTCTTT.